The clone carrying this T cell receptor (beta chain) was observed a handful of times. As yet, its antigen is unknown. The data belong to a study of CD8 T cells in ankylosing spondylitis. The study, taken as a whole, reports: Peripheral blood samples showed relatively rare disease-linked clones, and these clones were CD8+. Made up of 7 to 9 highly homologous variants, a TCR beta motif appeared characteristic of ankylosing spondylitis blood. Earlier studies detected some motif variants in reactive arthritis synovial fluid and blood.

The V and J ends lost 7 bases and 6 bases respectively, with 12 bases between them. This CDR3 is built from 12 residues. Per the germline V gene, CDR1 is MDHEN and CDR2 is SYDVKM. Molecular-barcoded quantitative 5'-RACE produced these TCR beta libraries. TCRdb analysed the 5' RACE reads with MiXCR anew, one entry per CDR3 protein. This sample yields 130,000 or so distinct CDR3 sequences, of which 17% are seen a single time; roughly a third belongs to the top ten. Sequencing input: blood, either unsorted or a sorted T cell fraction (not recorded which). This receptor was identified in a male donor with ankylosing spondylitis. This chain links TRBV28 with TRBJ1-1, with D possibly being TRBD1 (5 bases). Written as DNA, the CDR3 is TGTGCCAGCAACCAGGGTACGGCTGAAGCTTTCTTT. As protein: CASNQGTAEAFF.